This TCR beta chain comes out of a study of neurological immune-mediated disorders. This clonotype was seen many times. Its antigen is not known. Via MiXCR, TCRdb re-called the 5' RACE reads, giving one row per CDR3 protein. The data contain 45,000 to 55,000 distinct CDR3 sequences, more than 5% of them singletons. Study-level results: Private repertoires in all groups were suggested by the absence of shared CDR3 amino acid sequences among expanded clones across subjects. The most TCR clonal expansion was seen in HTLV-1-associated myelopathy, and the least was seen in multiple sclerosis, which fell below healthy controls.

The cells used in sorted libraries, CD4+ or CD8+ T cells, numbered 900,000 to 1,000,000. The V gene's germline CDR1 is MNHEY and CDR2 SVGAGI. V was shortened by 6 bases and J by 9 bases, with 17 bases between the two germline ends. The CDR3 runs to 13 residues. The sequencing input was CD4+ T cells from blood. V is TRBV6-5 and J is TRBJ2-5, with TRBD1 as a possible D gene (5 bases). The TCR originated in a woman between 18 and 30 years old with multiple sclerosis. The CDR3 DNA is TGTGCCAGCAGAAGGGGCAGGGCGGATCCCCAGTACTTC. Translated, it gives CASRRGRADPQYF.